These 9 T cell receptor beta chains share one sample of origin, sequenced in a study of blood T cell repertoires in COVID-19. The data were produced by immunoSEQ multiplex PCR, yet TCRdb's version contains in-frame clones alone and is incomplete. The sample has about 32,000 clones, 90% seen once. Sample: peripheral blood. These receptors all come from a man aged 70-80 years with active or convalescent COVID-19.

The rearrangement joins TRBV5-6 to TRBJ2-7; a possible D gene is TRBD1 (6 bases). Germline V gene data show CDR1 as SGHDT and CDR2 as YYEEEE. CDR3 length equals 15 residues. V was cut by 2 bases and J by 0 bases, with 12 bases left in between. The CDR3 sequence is CASSFVGGSSYEQYF. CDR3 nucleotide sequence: TGTGCCAGCAGCTTTGTAGGGGGTAGCTCCTACGAGCAGTACTTC.

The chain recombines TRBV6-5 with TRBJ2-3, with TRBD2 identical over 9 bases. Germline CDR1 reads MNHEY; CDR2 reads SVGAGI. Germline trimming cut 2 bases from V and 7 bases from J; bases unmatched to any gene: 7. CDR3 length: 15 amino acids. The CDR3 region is CASSYGRGGRYTQYF. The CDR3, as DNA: TGTGCCAGCAGTTACGGGCGGGGGGGCCGCTATACGCAGTATTTT.

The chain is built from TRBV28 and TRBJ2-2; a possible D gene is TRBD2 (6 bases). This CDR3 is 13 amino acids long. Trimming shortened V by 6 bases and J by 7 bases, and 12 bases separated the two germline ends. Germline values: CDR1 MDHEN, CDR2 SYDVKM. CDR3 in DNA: TGTGCCAGCAGGGGGGGAGGAAGCGGGGAGCTGTTTTTT. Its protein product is CASRGGGSGELFF.

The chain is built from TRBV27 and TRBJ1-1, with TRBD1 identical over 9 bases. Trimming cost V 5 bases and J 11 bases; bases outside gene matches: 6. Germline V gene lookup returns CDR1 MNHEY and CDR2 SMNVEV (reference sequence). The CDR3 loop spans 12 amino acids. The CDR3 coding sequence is TGTGCCAGCAGTGGGGTTGGACAGGGGGCTTTCTTT. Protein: CASSGVGQGAFF.

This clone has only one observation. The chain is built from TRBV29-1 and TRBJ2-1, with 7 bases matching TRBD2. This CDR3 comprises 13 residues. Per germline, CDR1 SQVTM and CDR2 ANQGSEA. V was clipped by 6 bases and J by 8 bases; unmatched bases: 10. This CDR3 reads CSVRRGAGDEQFF. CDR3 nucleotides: TGCAGCGTCAGGCGAGGGGCGGGGGATGAGCAGTTCTTC.

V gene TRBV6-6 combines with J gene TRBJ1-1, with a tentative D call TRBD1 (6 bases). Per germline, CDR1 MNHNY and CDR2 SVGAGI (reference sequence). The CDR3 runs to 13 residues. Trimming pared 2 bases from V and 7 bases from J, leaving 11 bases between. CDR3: CASSYLDRVEAFF. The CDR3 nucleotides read TGTGCCAGCAGTTACCTGGACAGAGTTGAAGCTTTCTTT.

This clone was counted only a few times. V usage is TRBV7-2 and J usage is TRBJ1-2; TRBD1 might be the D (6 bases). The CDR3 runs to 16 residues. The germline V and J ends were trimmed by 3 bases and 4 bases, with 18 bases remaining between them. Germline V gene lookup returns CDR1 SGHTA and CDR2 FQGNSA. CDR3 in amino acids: CASSFGTPGAGYGYTF. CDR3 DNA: TGTGCCAGCAGCTTCGGGACACCGGGTGCGGGCTATGGCTACACCTTC.

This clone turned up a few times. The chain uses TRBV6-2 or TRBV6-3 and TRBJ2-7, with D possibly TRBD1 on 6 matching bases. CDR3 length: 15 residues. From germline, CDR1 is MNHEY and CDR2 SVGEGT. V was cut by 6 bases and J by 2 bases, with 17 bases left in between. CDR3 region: CASSLDRPGPYEQYF. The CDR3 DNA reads TGTGCCAGCAGCTTAGACAGGCCCGGTCCCTACGAGCAGTACTTC.

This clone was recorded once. CDR3 residues: CASSPPGQAGYTF. The CDR3 DNA reads as TGTGCCAGCAGTCCTCCCGGACAGGCTGGCTACACCTTC. The gene calls are TRBV6-5 and TRBJ1-2, with 7 bases lining up with TRBD1. Germline V gene data show CDR1 as MNHEY and CDR2 as SVGAGI. The CDR3 is made up of 13 amino acids. Losses at the gene ends were 5 bases for V and 7 bases for J; bases not matched to a gene: 7.